This T cell receptor (beta chain) was captured by sequencing in a study of blood T cell repertoires in COVID-19. The protocol was immunoSEQ multiplex PCR, while the TCRdb copy is restricted to in-frame clones and leaves out a portion. This sample has about 160,000 clones; around 84% occur once, and the top ten carry approximately 7.7%. CDR3 length: 12 residues. V was pared by 0 bases and J by 6 bases, with 6 bases between. CDR1 is LNHNV and CDR2 is YYDKDF in the germline V gene (reference sequence). This clone is a singleton in its sample. Grouping used clinical history reported by participants in a survey and questionnaire. Two negative PCRs, clearance, or symptom resolution characterized the recovered Cohort 3 donors.

The sequence was collected from a woman in her forties or fifties who had recovered from COVID-19. Sequenced input: PBMCs or T cells enriched from blood (not recorded which). This rearrangement joins TRBV15 to TRBJ2-7; D remains ambiguous. CDR3 protein: CATSRDVREQYF. In nucleotides, the CDR3 is TGTGCCACCAGCAGAGATGTCCGCGAGCAGTACTTC.